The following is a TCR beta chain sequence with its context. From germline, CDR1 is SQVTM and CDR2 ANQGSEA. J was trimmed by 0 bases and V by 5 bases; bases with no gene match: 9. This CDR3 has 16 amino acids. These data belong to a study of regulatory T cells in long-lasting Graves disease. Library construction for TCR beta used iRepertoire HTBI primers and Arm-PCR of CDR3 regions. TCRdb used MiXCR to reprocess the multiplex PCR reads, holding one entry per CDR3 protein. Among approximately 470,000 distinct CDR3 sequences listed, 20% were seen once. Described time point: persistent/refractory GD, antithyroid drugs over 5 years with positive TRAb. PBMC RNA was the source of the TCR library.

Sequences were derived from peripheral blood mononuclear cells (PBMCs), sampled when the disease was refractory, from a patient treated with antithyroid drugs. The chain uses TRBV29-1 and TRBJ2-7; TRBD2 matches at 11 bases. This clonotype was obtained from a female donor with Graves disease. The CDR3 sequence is CSVTGTSGKSSYEQYF. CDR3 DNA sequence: TGCAGCGTTACCGGGACTAGCGGAAAGAGCTCCTACGAGCAGTACTTC.